These 32 T cell receptor beta chains were all obtained from the same sample, sequenced in a study of blood T cell repertoires in COVID-19. Profiling relied on immunoSEQ multiplex PCR, and the TCRdb table lists in-frame clones only, not all of them. The data contain approximately 29,000 clones, about 88% of them singletons. The sample was peripheral blood. These receptors were collected from an older man with active COVID-19.

The rearrangement uses TRBV7-3 and TRBJ1-1, with TRBD1 matching over 8 bases. CDR1 is SGHTA, CDR2 FQGTGA, per germline. V lost 5 bases and J lost 8; bases outside the gene matches: 7. The CDR3 spans 13 residues. The CDR3 nucleotides are TGTGCCAGCAGCGGACAGGGTCTGGGGGAAGCTTTCTTT. This translates into CASSGQGLGEAFF.

The chain is built from TRBV7-6 and TRBJ2-2, with D possibly TRBD1 on 8 matching bases. V was clipped by 1 base and J by 4 bases, with 10 bases between them. The germline CDR1 and CDR2 sequences are SGHVS and FNYEAQ. The CDR3 runs to 15 residues. CDR3 in amino acids: CASSLDRGGTGELFF. The CDR3 DNA follows: TGTGCCAGCAGCTTAGACAGGGGGGGCACCGGGGAGCTGTTTTTT.

The chain carries TRBV5-8 and TRBJ1-2, with D tentatively TRBD1 (6 bases). The CDR3 loop spans 14 amino acids. V lost 2 bases and J 5 bases, leaving 13 bases between the germline ends. Germline CDR1 SGHTS, CDR2 YDEGEE. CDR3 sequence reads: CASSFRQADYGYTF. In DNA, the CDR3 is TGTGCCAGCAGCTTTAGACAGGCAGATTATGGCTACACCTTC.

The genes are TRBV2 and TRBJ1-5, with 8 bases lining up with TRBD1. Trimming cost V 4 bases and J 5 bases; bases outside gene matches: 1. Germline CDR1 and CDR2: SNHLY and FYNNEI. CDR3 length: 13 amino acids. CDR3 region: CASSGQGYQPQHF. CDR3 in DNA: TGTGCCAGCAGTGGACAGGGGTATCAGCCCCAGCATTTT. Using reference TRBV2 and TRBJ1-5 for the parts outside the CDR3, the full variable domain is EPEVTQTPSHQVTQMGQEVILRCVPISNHLYFYWYRQILGQKVEFLVSFYNNEISEKSEIFDDQFSVERPDGSNFTLKIRSTKLEDSAMYFCASSGQGYQPQHFGDGTRLSIL.

The table lists this clone with a count of one. The chain recombines TRBV19 with TRBJ1-5, with D maybe TRBD1 (6 bases). V shed 5 bases and J shed 3 bases, with 11 bases lying between them. This CDR3 has 14 residues. Germline V gene data show CDR1 as LNHDA and CDR2 as SQIVND (reference sequence). CDR3 nucleotide sequence: TGTGCCAGTAGTGGACAGCCCCTCAATCAGCCCCAGCATTTT. Its protein product is CASSGQPLNQPQHF.

This clone was counted only a few times. This chain links TRBV30 with TRBJ2-7; 7 bases agree with TRBD1. The CDR3 is 16 residues long. The junction had 14 bases not matched to a gene; V was cut back by 2 bases and J by 4 bases. Germline CDR1 and CDR2: GTSNPN and SVGIG (reference sequence). The DNA of the CDR3 is TGTGCCTGGAGTCCACGACGGGGACAGCCTTCGTACGAGCAGTACTTC. Its protein is CAWSPRRGQPSYEQYF.

The J gene is TRBJ2-7, the V gene TRBV6-5, with a weak D call TRBD2 (5 bases). The CDR3 runs to 13 residues. CDR1 and CDR2 from the germline V gene are MNHEY and SVGAGI. Trimming pared 9 bases from V and 4 bases from J, leaving 16 bases between. Here the CDR3 reads CASLRTDLYEQYF. Here the CDR3 DNA reads TGTGCCAGTCTCCGGACTGATCTTTACGAGCAGTACTTC.

The chain combines TRBV27 with TRBJ1-1; D remains unclear. Per the germline V gene, CDR1 is MNHEY and CDR2 is SMNVEV (reference sequence). There are 14 residues in the CDR3. Trimming shortened V by 1 base and J by 0 bases, and 6 bases separated the two germline ends. CDR3 in DNA: TGTGCCAGCAGTTTATACGGGATGAACACTGAAGCTTTCTTT. This codes for CASSLYGMNTEAFF.

The genes are TRBV5-5 and TRBJ1-2, with D tentatively TRBD1 (5 bases). The V gene's germline CDR1 is SGHKS and CDR2 YYEKEE (reference sequence). The CDR3 is 16 residues long. Trimming left V 0 bases short and J 4 bases short, with 16 bases between. DNA for the CDR3: TGTGCCAGCAGCTTGGAGGGGTTATCAGTCTCCTATGGCTACACCTTC. Its translation is CASSLEGLSVSYGYTF.

The CDR3 loop reads CASSLVPRQGVGTYEQYF. CDR3 DNA sequence: TGTGCCAGCAGCTTAGTTCCCCGACAGGGGGTTGGGACCTACGAGCAGTACTTC. The V call is TRBV7-6, the J call TRBJ2-7, with 9 bases that match TRBD1. Germline loops: CDR1 SGHVS, CDR2 FNYEAQ. The CDR3 consists of 18 residues. The V gene end was trimmed by 1 base and the J gene end by 2 bases; junction bases not matched to a gene: 12.

The V call is TRBV7-2, the J call TRBJ2-1; 8 nucleotides match TRBD2. This CDR3 is 15 amino acids long. With V trimmed by 3 bases and J by 3 bases, 4 bases remained unmatched. CDR1 is SGHTA, CDR2 FQGNSA, per germline. The CDR3 is CASSLVAGNYNEQFF. CDR3 DNA: TGTGCCAGCAGCTTGGTAGCGGGGAACTACAATGAGCAGTTCTTC.

The V gene is TRBV6-5, the J gene TRBJ2-5; D not certain. The ends were cut back, 4 bases at V and 2 bases at J, with 8 bases in the middle. CDR3 length: 13 residues. Germline V gene sequence: CDR1 MNHEY, CDR2 SVGAGI. The DNA of the CDR3 is TGTGCCAGCAGTTGGGCCAGGCAAGAGACCCAGTACTTC. Translated: CASSWARQETQYF.

The chain recombines TRBV7-3 with TRBJ2-1, with 8 bases fitting TRBD2. CDR1 and CDR2 (germline): SGHTA, FQGTGA. The CDR3 covers 16 residues. J was trimmed by 8 bases and V by 3 bases; bases with no gene match: 12. The CDR3 here is CASSLAGTRSLDEQFF. As DNA, the CDR3 is TGTGCCAGCAGCTTGGCCGGGACTAGGTCTCTCGATGAGCAGTTCTTC.

The chain recombines TRBV9 with TRBJ1-3, with D possibly being TRBD1 (6 bases). Germline CDR1 SGDLS, CDR2 YYNGEE. The CDR3 has 16 residues. The germline V and J ends were trimmed by 0 bases and 0 bases, with 10 bases remaining between them. This CDR3 reads CASSVATGSSGNTIYF. CDR3 bases: TGTGCCAGCAGCGTAGCCACAGGGAGCTCTGGAAACACCATATATTTT.

The chain carries TRBV6-5 and TRBJ1-3; a possible D gene is TRBD1 (6 bases). Germline assignment: CDR1 MNHEY and CDR2 SVGAGI. The CDR3 runs 14 residues. With 8 bases removed from V and 0 bases from J, the gap between germline ends came to 11 bases. CDR3 in amino acids: CASRDTFSGNTIYF. CDR3 sequence (DNA): TGTGCCAGCCGGGACACCTTCTCTGGAAACACCATATATTTT.

The CDR3 region is CASSSPRQGGYGYTF. The CDR3 coding sequence is TGCGCCAGCAGCTCCCCTCGACAGGGTGGCTATGGCTACACCTTC. The chain couples TRBV5-1 to TRBJ1-2; the match to TRBD1 covers 7 bases. This CDR3 is 15 amino acids long. Germline lookup yields CDR1 SGHRS and CDR2 YFSETQ. V trimming: 3 bases; J trimming: 4 bases; junction bases outside the gene matches: 9. Full variable domain (remainder filled in from reference TRBV5-1 and TRBJ1-2): KAGVTQTPRYLIKTRGQQVTLSCSPISGHRSVSWYQQTPGQGLQFLFEYFSETQRNKGNFPGRFSGRQFSNSRSEMNVSTLELGDSALYLCASSSPRQGGYGYTFGSGTRLTVV.

V gene TRBV6-5 combines with J gene TRBJ1-2; D is uncertain. The CDR3 sequence is 16 residues long. V dropped 0 bases and J dropped 1 base, with 12 bases sitting between them. From germline, CDR1 is MNHEY and CDR2 SVGAGI. CDR3 region: CASSYSKLAGNYGYTF. The CDR3 nucleotides are TGTGCCAGCAGTTACTCGAAGCTTGCGGGTAACTATGGCTACACCTTC.

This chain connects TRBV19 to TRBJ1-1; possible D gene TRBD1, 6 bases. V was pared by 5 bases and J by 0 bases, with 10 bases between. The germline V gene encodes CDR1 LNHDA and CDR2 SQIVND (reference sequence). There are 14 residues in the CDR3. The CDR3 coding sequence is TGTGCCAGTAGTCACAGGGAATTGAACACTGAAGCTTTCTTT. Translated, it gives CASSHRELNTEAFF.

The rearrangement links TRBV7-3 to TRBJ1-1, with D perhaps TRBD1 (6 bases). Trimming took off 4 bases at V and 8 bases at J, with 11 bases between the two ends. The CDR3 totals 12 residues. Germline CDR1 SGHTA, CDR2 FQGTGA. CDR3 in amino acids: CASSSGQSEAFF. CDR3 nucleotide sequence: TGTGCCAGCAGCTCCGGACAGTCAGAAGCTTTCTTT. Looking up the rest from reference TRBV7-3 and TRBJ1-1 gives the full variable domain: GAGVSQTPSNKVTEKGKYVELRCDPISGHTALYWYRQSLGQGPEFLIYFQGTGAADDSGLPNDRFFAVRPEGSVSTLKIQRTERGDSAVYLCASSSGQSEAFFGQGTRLTVV.

In its sample, this clone was seen a few times. The genes are TRBV18 and TRBJ2-2; perhaps TRBD1 as D (5 bases). The CDR3 has 13 amino acids. V was pared by 1 base and J by 5 bases, with 5 bases between. Germline V gene lookup returns CDR1 KGHSH and CDR2 LQKENI. The CDR3 bases are TGTGCCAGCTCACCACAGGGGACCGGGGAGCTGTTTTTT. This gives the protein CASSPQGTGELFF. The complete variable domain, with remaining parts taken from reference TRBV18 and TRBJ2-2, reads NAGVMQNPRHLVRRRGQEARLRCSPMKGHSHVYWYRQLPEEGLKFMVYLQKENIIDESGMPKERFSAEFPKEGPSILRIQQVVRGDSAAYFCASSPQGTGELFFGEGSRLTVL.

This clone was recorded once. The V call is TRBV5-1, the J call TRBJ2-3; D remains unclear. This CDR3 comprises 13 residues. V gave up 4 bases and J gave up 2 bases, with 8 bases separating them. In germline, CDR1 is SGHRS, CDR2 YFSETQ. The CDR3 reads CASSPGSTDTQYF. CDR3 DNA: TGCGCCAGCAGCCCGGGTTCCACAGATACGCAGTATTTT.

The table lists this clone with a count of one. The J gene is TRBJ2-1, the V gene TRBV2; no definite D call. CDR3 size: 13 residues. Germline loops: CDR1 SNHLY, CDR2 FYNNEI. V shed 7 bases and J shed 0 bases, with 7 bases lying between them. The CDR3 protein is CASMVSSYNEQFF. The CDR3 coding sequence is TGTGCCAGCATGGTGAGCTCCTACAATGAGCAGTTCTTC.

The chain uses TRBV6-5 and TRBJ1-6, with a possible D match to TRBD1 (5 bases). V lost 4 bases, J lost 3 bases, and 7 bases lay in between. The CDR3 runs to 14 residues. Germline CDR1 reads MNHEY; CDR2 reads SVGAGI. The CDR3 region is CASSSGIYNSPLHF. As DNA, the CDR3 is TGTGCCAGCAGTTCAGGGATCTATAATTCACCCCTCCACTTT.

The chain couples TRBV28 to TRBJ2-1; 10 nucleotides align to TRBD2. This CDR3 has 15 amino acids. Germline CDR1 MDHEN, CDR2 SYDVKM. With V trimmed by 7 bases and J by 10 bases, 13 bases remained unmatched. Here the CDR3 reads CASTSGSLSLGEQFF. CDR3 in DNA: TGTGCCAGCACTAGCGGGAGTTTATCGTTAGGAGAGCAGTTCTTC.

The chain carries TRBV7-9 and TRBJ2-7, with D hard to call. Germline CDR1 is SEHNR and CDR2 is FQNEAQ (reference sequence). Trimming left V 2 bases short and J 7 bases short, with 9 bases between. The CDR3 length is 12 residues. CDR3 nucleotides: TGTGCCAGCAGCTTAACAGAACGGGAGCAGTACTTC. This gives the protein CASSLTEREQYF.

This sequence joins TRBV7-2 and TRBJ2-2; 8 bases are shared with TRBD2. The length of the CDR3 is 19 residues. V was pared by 1 base and J by 3 bases, with 13 bases of the junction left unmatched. The germline V gene has CDR1 SGHTA and CDR2 FQGNSA. CDR3 DNA: TGTGCCAGCAGCTTAGTAGAGCCTAGCGGGTGGGGATACACCGGGGAGCTGTTTTTT. Translating it yields CASSLVEPSGWGYTGELFF.

The CDR3 DNA sequence: TGTGCCAGCCCGGGACTAGAGACGCGTACGCAGTATTTT. Its translation is CASPGLETRTQYF. The chain links TRBV21-1 to TRBJ2-3; the table gives TRBD2 as D, unverified against the DNA. TRBV21-1 is a recognized pseudogene. CDR3 length equals 13 residues.

This rearrangement joins TRBV7-2 to TRBJ2-5, with TRBD2 matching 12 bases. Germline values: CDR1 SGHTA, CDR2 FQGNSA. V shed 8 bases and J 5 bases; nucleotides not matched to a gene: 12. The CDR3 sequence is 16 residues long. The CDR3 DNA reads as TGTGCCAGCTCTGGACTAGCGGGATTCGTAAGGGAGACCCAGTACTTC. The encoded protein is CASSGLAGFVRETQYF.

The V gene is TRBV3-1 (or the pseudogene TRBV3-2), the J gene TRBJ1-2; 8 bases fit TRBD1. Germline CDR1 reads LGHDT; CDR2 reads YNNKEL (reference sequence). CDR3 size: 14 residues. V shed 4 bases, J shed 5 bases, and the junction held 6 bases outside the gene matches. The CDR3 DNA reads as TGTGCCAGCAGCCTTGGACAGGGAGGATATGGCTACACCTTC. This sequence encodes CASSLGQGGYGYTF.

This chain joins TRBV2 and TRBJ1-2, with unresolved D. The CDR3 loop spans 15 amino acids. CDR1 is SNHLY and CDR2 is FYNNEI in the germline V gene. V was clipped by 7 bases and J by 3 bases, with 18 bases between them. This CDR3 reads CASTPELNYDYGYTF. In nucleotides, the CDR3 is TGTGCCAGCACCCCGGAGCTAAACTACGACTATGGCTACACCTTC.

V gene TRBV14 combines with J gene TRBJ1-1, with D hard to call. The CDR3 has 12 residues. Trimming removed 3 bases from V and 2 bases from J, with 4 bases in between. CDR1 is SGHDN, CDR2 FVKESK, per germline. The CDR3 loop reads CASSHLNTEAFF. As DNA, the CDR3 is TGTGCCAGCAGCCACCTCAACACTGAAGCTTTCTTT.

This chain connects TRBV6-2 or TRBV6-3 to TRBJ1-2; no firm D call. The V end was cut by 5 bases, the J end by 8 bases, with 12 bases between. From germline, CDR1 is MNHEY and CDR2 SVGEGT. The CDR3 is made up of 12 amino acids. CDR3 sequence: CASSPKARGYTF. The CDR3 DNA is TGTGCCAGCAGTCCAAAGGCCAGGGGCTACACCTTC.